Described below is a single TCR beta chain sequence and its context. CDR1 LNHDA and CDR2 SQIVND come from the germline V gene (reference sequence). V was cut by 5 bases and J by 3 bases, with 16 bases left in between. The length of the CDR3 is 15 residues. This sample is drawn from a study of blood T cell repertoires in COVID-19. Study-wide background: COVID-19 samples collected from the United States, Italy and Spain covered acute and convalescent phases. PBMCs, B-cell-depleted T cells, or T cells were the source of the cDNA or gDNA that made up the material.

The authors' processing: Reference gene primer amplification gave estimated nucleated cell counts. Some clones are missing from TCRdb's copy, which holds only in-frame ones; the method was immunoSEQ multiplex PCR. D and trimming were read from the DNA, whereas the V and J calls and clone size are those reported in that table. The repertoire holds more than 95,000 clones, less than 90% seen once, with under 3% in the top ten. The sequence was collected from a young man with acute or convalescent COVID-19. The sample was peripheral blood. V gene TRBV19 combines with J gene TRBJ1-1; D is perhaps TRBD1 (6 bases). CDR3 sequence (DNA): TGTGCCAGTAGTGCCAACAGGGTTTGGGACACTGAAGCTTTCTTT. Amino acid sequence: CASSANRVWDTEAFF.